Below, 18 T cell receptor beta chains from the same sample are listed, as sequenced in a study of cytomegalovirus exposure and HLA in healthy donors. The PCR employed 60 Vbeta primers together with 13 Jbeta primers. Using immunoSEQ multiplex PCR, the repertoire was profiled, and TCRdb retains in-frame clones only, with some absent. The sample yields approximately 190,000 clones, 55% to 75% seen once. Sequencing was performed on PBMCs. The source of these receptors is a man aged 40-49 years in good health and CMV-seropositive.

This rearrangement joins TRBV6-5 to TRBJ1-4; D call uncertain. The V end lost 0 bases, the J end lost 7 bases, and 12 bases lay between the germline ends. Germline CDR1 reads MNHEY; CDR2 reads SVGAGI. This CDR3 is 15 amino acids long. CDR3 DNA: TGTGCCAGCAGTTACTCGTTCGGTGGTCGTGAAAAACTGTTTTTT. Translated: CASSYSFGGREKLFF.

The chain recombines TRBV7-2 with TRBJ2-6; 7 bases are a match to TRBD1. CDR1 is SGHTA, CDR2 FQGNSA, per germline. Unmatched junction bases numbered 9, after V lost 3 bases and J lost 1 base. CDR3 length equals 18 residues. In DNA form, the CDR3 reads TGTGCCAGCAGCTTCGCGTTGGACAGGAAATCTGGGGCCAACGTCCTGACTTTC. This encodes CASSFALDRKSGANVLTF.

The chain recombines TRBV21-1 with TRBJ1-2; the DNA was not used to check the table's D call, TRBD1. TRBV21-1 is noted as a pseudogene. CDR3 size: 17 residues. The CDR3 reads CASSKEDRPRGWDGYTF. CDR3 nucleotides: TGTGCCAGCAGCAAAGAGGACAGACCCCGAGGGTGGGATGGCTACACCTTC.

The sample holds one count of this clone. The chain employs TRBV5-4 and TRBJ1-2; TRBD1 agrees at 7 bases. The CDR3 has 14 residues. Trimming removed 4 bases from V and 2 bases from J; junction bases left unmatched: 5. The germline CDR1 and CDR2 sequences are SGHNT and YYREEE (reference sequence). Here the CDR3 reads CASSTVTGNYGYTF. The CDR3 nucleotides read TGTGCCAGCAGCACAGTGACAGGGAACTATGGCTACACCTTC.

This clone has only a few counts. This chain links TRBV7-2 with TRBJ2-3; the D gene is possibly TRBD2 (6 bases). The CDR3 contains 13 residues. Germline-derived CDR1 and CDR2 are SGHTA and FQGNSA. The ends were cut back, 4 bases at V and 2 bases at J, with 7 bases in the middle. Here the CDR3 DNA reads TGTGCCAGCAGCTGGGACTTCACAGATACGCAGTATTTT. Protein product: CASSWDFTDTQYF.

This clone was found a few times. This chain joins TRBV29-1 and TRBJ2-1; tentatively, D is TRBD1 (6 bases). The CDR3 extends over 13 amino acids. In germline, CDR1 is SQVTM, CDR2 ANQGSEA. The V gene lost 6 bases and the J gene lost 4 bases, with 13 bases spanning the gap. The chain's CDR3 is CSVDLGQYNEQFF. CDR3 coding DNA: TGCAGCGTGGACCTCGGACAGTACAATGAGCAGTTCTTC.

This sequence joins TRBV27 and TRBJ2-7, with 11 nucleotides matching TRBD1. V was clipped by 8 bases and J by 4 bases; unmatched bases: 13. Germline values: CDR1 MNHEY, CDR2 SMNVEV (reference sequence). This CDR3 spans 16 amino acids. CDR3 region: CASGPLGQGGTYEQYF. DNA for the CDR3: TGTGCCAGCGGACCCCTGGGACAGGGGGGAACTTACGAGCAGTACTTC.

The chain is built from TRBV5-6 and TRBJ2-2, with TRBD1 as a possible D gene (6 bases). Germline V gives CDR1 SGHDT, CDR2 YYEEEE. This CDR3 region has 14 residues. Trimming removed 1 base from V and 4 bases from J, with 8 bases in between. The CDR3: CASSLRQATGELFF. The CDR3, as DNA: TGTGCCAGCAGCTTGCGACAGGCCACCGGGGAGCTGTTTTTT.

The gene calls are TRBV2 and TRBJ2-5; possibly TRBD2 for D (6 bases). The CDR3 is made up of 15 amino acids. Trimming cost V 7 bases and J 5 bases, with 20 bases left between them. Germline lookup yields CDR1 SNHLY and CDR2 FYNNEI. The CDR3 DNA reads as TGTGCCAGCATTAATCGGGACTCCTCGGGTGAGACCCAGTACTTC. Protein sequence: CASINRDSSGETQYF.

The chain has TRBV10-3 and TRBJ2-5; 11 bases line up with TRBD2. V was pared by 6 bases and J by 5 bases, with 5 bases of the junction left unmatched. This CDR3 is built from 14 residues. Germline V gene sequence: CDR1 ENHRY, CDR2 SYGVKD. The CDR3 loop reads CAISPGLAAETQYF. CDR3 bases: TGTGCCATCAGCCCGGGACTAGCGGCCGAGACCCAGTACTTC.

The chain carries TRBV7-5 and TRBJ2-7; the D call in the table, TRBD1, was not verified against the DNA. TRBV7-5 is recorded as a pseudogene. The CDR3 sequence is 11 residues long. CDR3 sequence (DNA): TGTGAGAGGAAGGGGGCCTACGAGCAGTACTTC. Residues: CERKGAYEQYF.

This sequence joins TRBV7-2 and TRBJ2-5; D uncertain. This CDR3 contains 12 residues. The germline gives CDR1 SGHTA, CDR2 FQGNSA. Trimming stripped 4 bases from V and 5 bases from J, with 8 bases between. This CDR3 reads CASSSRRETQYF. The CDR3 nucleotides are TGTGCCAGCAGCTCGCGCAGGGAGACCCAGTACTTC.

The V and J genes are TRBV11-2 and TRBJ2-7; 8 bases agree with TRBD1. Germline V gene sequence: CDR1 SGHAT, CDR2 FQNNGV. There are 14 residues in the CDR3. After removal of 5 bases from V and 6 bases from J, the junction contained 9 bases not matched to a gene. The CDR3 DNA is TGTGCCAGCAGCACGGACAGGGTCGGTTCCGAGCAGTACTTC. It yields the protein CASSTDRVGSEQYF.

V is TRBV4-1 and J is TRBJ2-6, with 10 bases identical to TRBD1. The junction had 16 bases not matched to a gene; V was cut back by 4 bases and J by 4 bases. The V gene's germline CDR1 is MGHRA and CDR2 YSYEKL. The CDR3 consists of 20 residues. CDR3: CASSPFPGTGVIRGANVLTF. CDR3 sequence (DNA): TGCGCCAGCAGCCCCTTCCCGGGGACAGGGGTGATCCGGGGGGCCAACGTCCTGACTTTC.

The chain uses TRBV2 and TRBJ1-4; D unclear. The CDR3 covers 15 residues. Trimming stripped 1 base from V and 7 bases from J, with 13 bases between. Germline V lookup: CDR1 SNHLY, CDR2 FYNNEI. The CDR3 here is CASSEVGRGSEKLFF. CDR3 nucleotide sequence: TGTGCCAGCAGTGAAGTAGGGAGAGGGAGTGAAAAACTGTTTTTT.

The table lists this clone with a count of one. The chain links TRBV10-1 to TRBJ2-5, with D unclear. The J call may be wrong; the DNA end is better matched by TRBJ2-7. The CDR3 sequence is 15 residues long. Germline V gives CDR1 WNHNN, CDR2 SYGVQD (reference sequence). The CDR3 protein is CASSEGRGMRYEQYF. CDR3 coding DNA: TGCGCCAGCAGTGAGGGCAGAGGCATGCGCTACGAGCAGTACTTC.

This clone has a handful of counts. This chain links TRBV5-1 with TRBJ1-1; 9 bases match TRBD1. V was clipped by 4 bases and J by 10 bases; unmatched bases: 8. Germline-derived CDR1 and CDR2 are SGHRS and YFSETQ. The CDR3 length is 13 residues. CDR3 in amino acids: CASSPRDREVAFF. DNA for the CDR3: TGCGCCAGCAGCCCACGGGACAGGGAGGTAGCTTTCTTT.

The chain employs TRBV7-2 and TRBJ1-5; D is unclear. There are 16 residues in the CDR3. V was clipped by 1 base and J by 0 bases, with 10 bases between them. CDR1 is SGHTA, CDR2 FQGNSA, per germline. CDR3 residues: CASSLGYQISNQPQHF. DNA of the CDR3: TGTGCCAGCAGCTTAGGTTACCAGATTAGCAATCAGCCCCAGCATTTT. Drawing the rest from reference TRBV7-2 and TRBJ1-5, the complete variable domain is GAGVSQSPSNKVTEKGKDVELRCDPISGHTALYWYRQSLGQGLEFLIYFQGNSAPDKSGLPSDRFSAERTGGSVSTLTIQRTQQEDSAVYLCASSLGYQISNQPQHFGDGTRLSIL.